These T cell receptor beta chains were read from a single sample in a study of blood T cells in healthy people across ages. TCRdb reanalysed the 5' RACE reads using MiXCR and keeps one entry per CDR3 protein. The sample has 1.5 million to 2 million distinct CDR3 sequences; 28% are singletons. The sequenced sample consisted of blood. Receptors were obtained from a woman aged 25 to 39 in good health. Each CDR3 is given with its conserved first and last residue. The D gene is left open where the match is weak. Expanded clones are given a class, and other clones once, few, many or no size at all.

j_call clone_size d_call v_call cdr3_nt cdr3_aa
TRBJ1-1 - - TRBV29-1 TGCAGCGTTGTATCCAGCTTAACTGAAGCTTTCTTT CSVVSSLTEAFF
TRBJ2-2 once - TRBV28 TGTGCCAGCAGCGAGGGGGGGCTGAACACCGGGGAGCTGTTTTTT CASSEGGLNTGELFF
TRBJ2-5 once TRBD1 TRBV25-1 TGTGCCAGCGGGAAGACAGGGTGGGAGACCCAGTACTTC CASGKTGWETQYF
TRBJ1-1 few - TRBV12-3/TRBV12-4 TGTGCCAGCAGCCCTTCTGCTGGGGACACTGAAGCTTTCTTT CASSPSAGDTEAFF
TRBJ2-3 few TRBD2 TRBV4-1 TGCGCCAGCAGCCAACCCGCGGGGGGCCCTAGCACAGATACGCAGTATTTT CASSQPAGGPSTDTQYF
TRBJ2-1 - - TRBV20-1 TGCAGTGCTAGAGGGGGCTCGATTTACAATGAGCAGTTCTTC CSARGGSIYNEQFF
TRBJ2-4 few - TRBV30 TGTGCCTGGAGTATTGGGGGCGAGGGAAACATTCAGTACTTC CAWSIGGEGNIQYF
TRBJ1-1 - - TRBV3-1 TGTGCCAGCAGCCAGGGACAAATGAATCAAGGAGCTTTCTTT CASSQGQMNQGAFF
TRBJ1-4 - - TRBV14 TGTGCCAGCAGCGAAACAGGACCGGCAGGGAAACTGTTTTTT CASSETGPAGKLFF
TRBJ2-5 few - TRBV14 TGTGCCAGCAGCCAAGAGCAGGGCTGGGAAGAGACCCAGTACTTC CASSQEQGWEETQYF
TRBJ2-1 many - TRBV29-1 TGCAGCGTTGATCCTCGGCAGGCCTACAATGAGCAGTTCTTC CSVDPRQAYNEQFF
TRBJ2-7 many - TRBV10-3 TGTGCCACAGAGCAGGGGAACGAGCAGTACTTC CATEQGNEQYF
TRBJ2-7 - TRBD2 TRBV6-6 TGTGCCAGCAGTTACGGTCTTGGGAGCGGGAGCTCCTATGAGCAGTACTTC CASSYGLGSGSSYEQYF
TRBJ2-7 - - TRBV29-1 TGCAGCGCTGGTCCAGGGGCCGAGCAGTACTTC CSAGPGAEQYF
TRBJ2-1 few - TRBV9 TGTGCCAGCAGCAGGCAAGTAGCGGCTGGGGGCAATGAGCAGTTCTTC CASSRQVAAGGNEQFF
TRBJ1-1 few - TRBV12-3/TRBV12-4 TGTGCCAGCAGCTCGAAAGAGGGCACTGAAGCTTTCTTT CASSSKEGTEAFF
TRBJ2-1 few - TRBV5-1 TGCGCCAGCAGCGCAGACCAATCCTACAATGAGCAGTTCTTC CASSADQSYNEQFF